One sample yielded the 6 T cell receptor beta chains listed below, sequenced in a study of Ad26.COV2.S vaccination and SARS-CoV-2 variants. Only in-frame clones appear in the TCRdb table, and some are missing; sequencing was by immunoSEQ multiplex PCR. The sample yields about half a million clones, 70% to 90% seen once. Stated treatment: some 20 received Ad26.COV2.S at low or high dose, single or two shots; 5 received placebo; per-sample allocation not given. Sampling was performed 63 days after the first vaccine or placebo injection. The sample in question was peripheral blood, obtained in a trial of Ad26.COV2.S vaccine versus placebo. The receptor set was obtained from a person aged 18-60 years who received the Ad26.COV2.S COVID-19 vaccine or a placebo.

This chain uses TRBV25-1 with TRBJ1-1, with TRBD1 as a possible D gene (5 bases). V was trimmed by 6 bases and J by 1 base, leaving 12 bases between them. CDR3 size: 14 residues. Germline V gene lookup returns CDR1 MGHDK and CDR2 SYGVNS. The CDR3 here is CASRHRLGNTEAFF. CDR3 in DNA: TGTGCCAGCAGACACAGGTTGGGGAACACTGAAGCTTTCTTT.

Of note for this clone: Other DNA sequences within the sample encode an identical CDR3. The chain links TRBV5-1 to TRBJ2-5; D is undetermined. CDR3 length equals 12 residues. The V gene lost 0 bases and the J gene lost 5 bases, with 5 bases spanning the gap. The V gene's germline CDR1 is SGHRS and CDR2 YFSETQ. CDR3 nucleotide sequence: TGCGCCAGCAGCTTGGGAGCGGAGACCCAGTACTTC. This gives the protein CASSLGAETQYF.

This chain uses TRBV4-3 with TRBJ1-2, with 9 bases aligning to TRBD1. The CDR3 runs to 16 residues. The ends lost 4 bases at V and 4 bases at J; junction bases unmatched: 10. Germline assignment: CDR1 LGHNA and CDR2 YSLEER. CDR3 DNA sequence: TGCGCCAGCAGCCCCAACTACCGGGACAGGGCCTATGGCTACACCTTC. Encoded protein: CASSPNYRDRAYGYTF.

The CDR3 spells CASSSRTGTGYGYTF. The CDR3 nucleotides read TGTGCCAGCAGCTCCCGGACAGGGACGGGCTATGGCTACACCTTC. The rearrangement links TRBV5-6 to TRBJ1-2; TRBD1 matches 8 bases. Looked up from germline, CDR1 is SGHDT and CDR2 is YYEEEE. V shed 3 bases and J 4 bases; nucleotides not matched to a gene: 8. CDR3 length: 15 residues.

This chain joins TRBV19 and TRBJ1-1, with D tentatively TRBD1 (5 bases). The germline gives CDR1 LNHDA, CDR2 SQIVND (reference sequence). The CDR3 has 13 residues. V lost 4 bases, J lost 1 base, and 7 bases lay in between. The CDR3 bases are TGTGCCAGTAGTACGGGACGGAACACTGAAGCTTTCTTT. This sequence encodes CASSTGRNTEAFF. Together with reference TRBV19 and TRBJ1-1, the CDR3 gives the full variable domain: DGGITQSPKYLFRKEGQNVTLSCEQNLNHDAMYWYRQDPGQGLRLIYYSQIVNDFQKGDIAEGYSVSREKKESFPLTVTSAQKNPTAFYLCASSTGRNTEAFFGQGTRLTVV.

A note on this clone: Germline and junction disagree at one end, which may indicate a read error. Other DNA sequences in the same sample also yield this CDR3. J is TRBJ2-7 and V is TRBV10-3, with D possibly being TRBD1 (5 bases). The CDR3 sequence is 14 residues long. The germline V gene encodes CDR1 ENHRY and CDR2 SYGVKD. The CDR3 DNA is TGTGCCATCAGTTCAGGGCCACACCCCTACGAGCAGTACTTT. Translation gives CAISSGPHPYEQYF.